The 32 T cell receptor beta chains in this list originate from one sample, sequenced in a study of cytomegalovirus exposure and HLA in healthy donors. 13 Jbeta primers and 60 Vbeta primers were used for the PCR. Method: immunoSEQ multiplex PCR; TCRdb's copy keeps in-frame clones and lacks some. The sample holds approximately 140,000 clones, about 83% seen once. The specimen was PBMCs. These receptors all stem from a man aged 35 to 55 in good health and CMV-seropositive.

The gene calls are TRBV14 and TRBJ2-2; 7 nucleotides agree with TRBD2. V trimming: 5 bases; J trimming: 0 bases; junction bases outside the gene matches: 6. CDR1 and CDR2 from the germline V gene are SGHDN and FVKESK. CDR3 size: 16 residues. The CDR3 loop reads CASSSQAGANTGELFF. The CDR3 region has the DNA TGTGCCAGCAGCTCACAGGCGGGAGCGAACACCGGGGAGCTGTTTTTT.

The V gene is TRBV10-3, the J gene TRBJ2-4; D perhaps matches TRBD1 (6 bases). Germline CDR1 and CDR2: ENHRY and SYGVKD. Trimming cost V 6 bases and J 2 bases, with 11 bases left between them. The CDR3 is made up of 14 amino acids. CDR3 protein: CAIRPQGTKNIQYF. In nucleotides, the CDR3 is TGTGCCATCAGGCCCCAGGGGACCAAAAACATTCAGTACTTC.

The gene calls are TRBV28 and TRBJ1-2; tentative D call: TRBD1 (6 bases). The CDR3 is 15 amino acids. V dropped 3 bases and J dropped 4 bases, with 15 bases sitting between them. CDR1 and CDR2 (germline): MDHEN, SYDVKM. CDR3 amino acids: CASSFIDRNLYGYTF. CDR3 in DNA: TGTGCCAGCAGTTTTATCGACAGGAACCTCTATGGCTACACCTTC.

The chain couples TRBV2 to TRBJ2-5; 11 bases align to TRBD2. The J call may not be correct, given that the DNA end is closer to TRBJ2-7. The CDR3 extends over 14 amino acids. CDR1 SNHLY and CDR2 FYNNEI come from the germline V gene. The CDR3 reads CANRLAGGQYEQYF. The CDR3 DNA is TGTGCCAACCGTCTAGCGGGGGGACAATACGAGCAGTACTTC.

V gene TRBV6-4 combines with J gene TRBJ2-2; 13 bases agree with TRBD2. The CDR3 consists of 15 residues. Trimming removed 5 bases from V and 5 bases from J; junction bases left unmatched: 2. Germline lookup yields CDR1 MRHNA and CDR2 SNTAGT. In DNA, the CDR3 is TGTGCCAGCAGTAGACTAGCGGGAGGAACCGGGGAGCTGTTTTTT. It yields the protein CASSRLAGGTGELFF.

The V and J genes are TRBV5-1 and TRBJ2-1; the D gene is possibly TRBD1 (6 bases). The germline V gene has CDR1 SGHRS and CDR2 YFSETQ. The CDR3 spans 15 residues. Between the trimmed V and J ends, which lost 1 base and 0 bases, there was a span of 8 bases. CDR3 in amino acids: CASSLSGASYNEQFF. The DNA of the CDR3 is TGCGCCAGCAGCTTGTCAGGGGCCTCCTACAATGAGCAGTTCTTC.

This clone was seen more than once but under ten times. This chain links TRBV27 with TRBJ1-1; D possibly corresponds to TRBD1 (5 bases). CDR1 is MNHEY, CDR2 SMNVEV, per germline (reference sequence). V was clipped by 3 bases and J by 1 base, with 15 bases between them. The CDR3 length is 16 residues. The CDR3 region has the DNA TGTGCCAGCAGTTTGCGGGCGCGGGGGAGGAACACTGAAGCTTTCTTT. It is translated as CASSLRARGRNTEAFF.

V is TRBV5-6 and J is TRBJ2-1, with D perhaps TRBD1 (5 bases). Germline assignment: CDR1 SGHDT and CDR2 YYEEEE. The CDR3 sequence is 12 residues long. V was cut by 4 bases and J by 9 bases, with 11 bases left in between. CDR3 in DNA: TGTGCCAGCAGCCACAGGTTATTTGAGCAGTTCTTC. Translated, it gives CASSHRLFEQFF.

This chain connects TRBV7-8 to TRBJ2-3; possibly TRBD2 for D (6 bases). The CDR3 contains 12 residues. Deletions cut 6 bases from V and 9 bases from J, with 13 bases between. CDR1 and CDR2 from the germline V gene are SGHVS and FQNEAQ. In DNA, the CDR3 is TGTGCCAGCAGGAGGGCGGAGGGGACGCAGTATTTT. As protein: CASRRAEGTQYF.

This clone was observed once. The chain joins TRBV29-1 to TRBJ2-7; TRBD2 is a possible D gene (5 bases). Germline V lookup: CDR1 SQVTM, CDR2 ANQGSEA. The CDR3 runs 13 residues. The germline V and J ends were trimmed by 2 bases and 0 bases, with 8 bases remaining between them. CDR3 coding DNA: TGCAGCGTTGAATCGGGGAACTCCTACGAGCAGTACTTC. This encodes CSVESGNSYEQYF.

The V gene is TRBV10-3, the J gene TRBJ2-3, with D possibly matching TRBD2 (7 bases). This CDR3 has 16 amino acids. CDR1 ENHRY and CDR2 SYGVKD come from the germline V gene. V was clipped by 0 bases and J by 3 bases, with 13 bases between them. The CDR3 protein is CAISESTGGWTDTQYF. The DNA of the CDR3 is TGTGCCATCAGTGAGTCGACGGGGGGCTGGACAGATACGCAGTATTTT.

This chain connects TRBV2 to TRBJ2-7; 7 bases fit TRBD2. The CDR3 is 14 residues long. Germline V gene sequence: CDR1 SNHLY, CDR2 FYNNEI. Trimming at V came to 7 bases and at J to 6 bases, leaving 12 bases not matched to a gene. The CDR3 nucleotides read TGTGCCAGCACGCGGAGCGGGATTAGAGGCGAGCAGTACTTC. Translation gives CASTRSGIRGEQYF.

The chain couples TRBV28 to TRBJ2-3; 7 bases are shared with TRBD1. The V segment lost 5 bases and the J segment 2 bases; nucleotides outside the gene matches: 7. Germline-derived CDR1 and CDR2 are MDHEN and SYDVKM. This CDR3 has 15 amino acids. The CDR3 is CASSPPGQITDTQYF. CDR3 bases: TGTGCCAGCAGTCCTCCGGGACAGATCACAGATACGCAGTATTTT.

The CDR3 DNA is TGCGCCAGCAGCCCGGGACAGGGGAACACTGAAGCTTTCTTT. Its protein product is CASSPGQGNTEAFF. The chain employs TRBV5-1 and TRBJ1-1, with 9 bases aligning to TRBD1. Unmatched junction bases numbered 2, after V lost 4 bases and J lost 1 base. Germline CDR1 and CDR2: SGHRS and YFSETQ. The CDR3 covers 14 residues.

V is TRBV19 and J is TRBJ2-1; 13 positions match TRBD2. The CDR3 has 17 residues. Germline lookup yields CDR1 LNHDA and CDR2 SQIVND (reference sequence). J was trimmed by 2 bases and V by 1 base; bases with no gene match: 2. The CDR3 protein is CASSIGTSGSPYNEQFF. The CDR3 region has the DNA TGTGCCAGTAGTATAGGGACTAGCGGGAGCCCCTACAATGAGCAGTTCTTC. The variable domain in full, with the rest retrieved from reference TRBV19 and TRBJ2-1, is DGGITQSPKYLFRKEGQNVTLSCEQNLNHDAMYWYRQDPGQGLRLIYYSQIVNDFQKGDIAEGYSVSREKKESFPLTVTSAQKNPTAFYLCASSIGTSGSPYNEQFFGPGTRLTVL.

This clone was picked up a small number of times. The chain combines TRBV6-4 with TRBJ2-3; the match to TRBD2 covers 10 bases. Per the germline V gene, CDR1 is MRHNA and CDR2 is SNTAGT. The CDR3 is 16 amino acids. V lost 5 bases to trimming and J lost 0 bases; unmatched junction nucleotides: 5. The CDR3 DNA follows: TGTGCCAGCAGTAGGGGACTAGCGCGTAGCACAGATACGCAGTATTTT. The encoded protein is CASSRGLARSTDTQYF.

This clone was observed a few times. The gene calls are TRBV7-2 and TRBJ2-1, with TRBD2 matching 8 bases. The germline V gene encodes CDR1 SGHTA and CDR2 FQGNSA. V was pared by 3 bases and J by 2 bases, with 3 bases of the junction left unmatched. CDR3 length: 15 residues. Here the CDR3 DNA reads TGTGCCAGCAGCTTCGAGCGGGGGACCTACAATGAGCAGTTCTTC. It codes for CASSFERGTYNEQFF.

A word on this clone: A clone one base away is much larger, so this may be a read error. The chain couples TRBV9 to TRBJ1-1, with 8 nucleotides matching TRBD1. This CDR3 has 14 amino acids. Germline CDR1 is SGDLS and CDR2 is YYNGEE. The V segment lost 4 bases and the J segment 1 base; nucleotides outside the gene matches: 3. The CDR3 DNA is TGTGCCAGCAGCCCGACAGGGGCGAACACTGAAGCTTTCTTT. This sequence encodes CASSPTGANTEAFF.

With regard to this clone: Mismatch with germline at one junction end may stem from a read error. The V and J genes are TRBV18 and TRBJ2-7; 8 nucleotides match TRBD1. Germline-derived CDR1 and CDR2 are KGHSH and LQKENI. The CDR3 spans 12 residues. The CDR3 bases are TGTGCCAGCTCATATGGACAGGGAGCAAAGCACTTC. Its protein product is CASSYGQGAKHF.

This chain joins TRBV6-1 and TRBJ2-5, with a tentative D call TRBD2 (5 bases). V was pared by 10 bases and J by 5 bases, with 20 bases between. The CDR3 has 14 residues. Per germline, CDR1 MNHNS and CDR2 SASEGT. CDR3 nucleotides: TGTGCCACCACCCGGACTTCTTGGAAGGAGACCCAGTACTTC. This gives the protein CATTRTSWKETQYF.

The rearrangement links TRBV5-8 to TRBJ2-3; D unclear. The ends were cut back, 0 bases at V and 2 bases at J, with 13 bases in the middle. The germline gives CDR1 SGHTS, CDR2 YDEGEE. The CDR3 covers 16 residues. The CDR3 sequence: CASSLDGSRSTDTQYF. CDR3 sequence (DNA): TGTGCCAGCAGCTTGGACGGGTCCCGTTCCACAGATACGCAGTATTTT.

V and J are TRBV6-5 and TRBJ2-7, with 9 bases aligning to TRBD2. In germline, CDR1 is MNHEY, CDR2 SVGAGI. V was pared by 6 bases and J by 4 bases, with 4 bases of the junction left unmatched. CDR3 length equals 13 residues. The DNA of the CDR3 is TGTGCCAGCAGCCAGCGGGAGGCTTACGAGCAGTACTTC. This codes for CASSQREAYEQYF.

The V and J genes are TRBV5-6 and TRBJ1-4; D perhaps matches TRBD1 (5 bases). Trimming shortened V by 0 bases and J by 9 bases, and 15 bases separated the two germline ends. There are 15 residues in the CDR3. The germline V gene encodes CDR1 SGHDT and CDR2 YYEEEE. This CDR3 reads CASSLGARGSQKLFF. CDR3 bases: TGTGCCAGCAGCTTGGGGGCAAGGGGCAGTCAAAAACTGTTTTTT.

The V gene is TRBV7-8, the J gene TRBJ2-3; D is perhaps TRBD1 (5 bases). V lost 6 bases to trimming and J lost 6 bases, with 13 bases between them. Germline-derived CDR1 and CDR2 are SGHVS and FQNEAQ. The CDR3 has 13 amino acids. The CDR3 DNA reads TGTGCCAGCAGGGCCAGGGCGAGCGATACGCAGTATTTT. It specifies CASRARASDTQYF.

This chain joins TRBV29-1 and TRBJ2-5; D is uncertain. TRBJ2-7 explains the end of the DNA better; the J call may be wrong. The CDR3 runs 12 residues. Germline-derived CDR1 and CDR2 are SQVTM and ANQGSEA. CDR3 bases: TGCAGCGTTGCCTGGCAGTACTACGAGCAGTACTTC. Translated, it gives CSVAWQYYEQYF.

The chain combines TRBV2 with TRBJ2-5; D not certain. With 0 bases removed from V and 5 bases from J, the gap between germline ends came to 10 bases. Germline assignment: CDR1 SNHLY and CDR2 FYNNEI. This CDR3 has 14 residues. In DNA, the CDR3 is TGTGCCAGCAGTGAAGCCGGGTGGAGTGAGACCCAGTACTTC. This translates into CASSEAGWSETQYF.

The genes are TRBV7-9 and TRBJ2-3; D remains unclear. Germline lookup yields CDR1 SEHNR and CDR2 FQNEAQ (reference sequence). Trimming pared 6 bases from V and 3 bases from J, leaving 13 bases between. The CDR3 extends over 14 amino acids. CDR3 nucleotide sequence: TGTGCCAGCAGACATTACGAATCTACAGATACGCAGTATTTT. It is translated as CASRHYESTDTQYF.

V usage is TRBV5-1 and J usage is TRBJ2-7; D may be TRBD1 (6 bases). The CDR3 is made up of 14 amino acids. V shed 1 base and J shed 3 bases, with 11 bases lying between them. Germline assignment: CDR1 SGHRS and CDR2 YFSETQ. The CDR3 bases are TGCGCCAGCAGCTTGAGAGGGGGTAGCTACGAGCAGTACTTC. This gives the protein CASSLRGGSYEQYF.

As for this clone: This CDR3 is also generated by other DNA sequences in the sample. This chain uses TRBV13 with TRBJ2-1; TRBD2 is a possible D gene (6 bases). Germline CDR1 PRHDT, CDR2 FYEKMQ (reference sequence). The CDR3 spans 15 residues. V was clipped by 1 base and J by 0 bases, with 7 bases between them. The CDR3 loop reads CASSLAGLSYNEQFF. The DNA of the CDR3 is TGTGCCAGCAGCTTAGCGGGACTCTCCTACAATGAGCAGTTCTTC.

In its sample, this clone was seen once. This chain's CDR3 is CASSPRAATGELFF. In DNA, the CDR3 is TGCGCCAGCAGCCCTCGCGCTGCTACCGGGGAGCTGTTTTTT. The rearrangement joins TRBV4-3 to TRBJ2-2; D not resolved. The germline V gene has CDR1 LGHNA and CDR2 YSLEER. This CDR3 region has 14 residues. Trimming shortened V by 4 bases and J by 5 bases, and 11 bases separated the two germline ends.

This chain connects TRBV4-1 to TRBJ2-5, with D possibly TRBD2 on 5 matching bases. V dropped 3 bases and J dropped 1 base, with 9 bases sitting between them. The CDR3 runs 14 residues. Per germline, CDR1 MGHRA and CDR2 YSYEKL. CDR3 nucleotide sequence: TGCGCCAGCAGCCAGAGCGGCCCCCAAGAGACCCAGTACTTC. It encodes CASSQSGPQETQYF.

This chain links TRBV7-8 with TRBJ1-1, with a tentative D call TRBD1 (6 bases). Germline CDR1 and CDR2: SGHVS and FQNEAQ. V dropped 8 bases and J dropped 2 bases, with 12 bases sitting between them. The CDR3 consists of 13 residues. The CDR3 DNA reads TGTGCCAGCCTGAGGGGGACCAACACTGAAGCTTTCTTT. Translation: CASLRGTNTEAFF. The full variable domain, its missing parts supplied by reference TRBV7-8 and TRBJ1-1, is GAGVSQSPRYKVAKRGQDVALRCDPISGHVSLFWYQQALGQGPEFLTYFQNEAQLDKSGLPSDRFFAERPEGSVSTLKIQRTQQEDSAVYLCASLRGTNTEAFFGQGTRLTVV.